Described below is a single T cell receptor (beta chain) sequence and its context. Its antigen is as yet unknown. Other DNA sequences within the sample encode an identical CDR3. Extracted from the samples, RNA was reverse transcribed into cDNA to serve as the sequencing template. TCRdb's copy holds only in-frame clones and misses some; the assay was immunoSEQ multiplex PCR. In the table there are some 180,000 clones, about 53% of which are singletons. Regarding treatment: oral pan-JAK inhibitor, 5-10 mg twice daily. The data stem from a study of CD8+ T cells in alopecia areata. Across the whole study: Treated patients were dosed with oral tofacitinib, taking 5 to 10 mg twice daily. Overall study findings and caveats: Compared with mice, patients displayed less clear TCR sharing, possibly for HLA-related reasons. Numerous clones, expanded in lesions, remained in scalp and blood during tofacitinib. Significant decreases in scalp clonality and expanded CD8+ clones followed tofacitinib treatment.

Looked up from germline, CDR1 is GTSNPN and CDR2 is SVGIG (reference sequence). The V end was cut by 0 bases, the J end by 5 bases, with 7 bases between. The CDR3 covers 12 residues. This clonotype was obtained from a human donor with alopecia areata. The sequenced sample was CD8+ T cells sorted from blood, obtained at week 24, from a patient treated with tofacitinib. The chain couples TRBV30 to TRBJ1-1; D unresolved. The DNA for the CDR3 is TGTGCCTGGAGTGTGGGGAGGACTGAAGCTTTCTTT. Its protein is CAWSVGRTEAFF.